Listed below are T cell receptor beta chains from one sample, sequenced in a study of CD8 T cells in Susac syndrome. TCRdb re-called the immunoSEQ multiplex PCR reads through MiXCR, storing one row per CDR3 protein. The sample has more than 110,000 distinct CDR3 sequences; 90% to 95% are singletons. Input material: CD8+ T cells from PBMCs. The receptors stem from a human donor in good health. CDR3s include the opening cysteine and the closing phenylalanine or tryptophan. D genes are given only for firm matches. Clone size is stated in some rows and not others, as once, few, many or a class when expanded.

- | once | TRBJ2-7 | TRBV4-3 | CASSQVRWGFHEQYF | TGCGCCAGCAGCCAGGTCAGGTGGGGTTTCCACGAGCAGTACTTC
- | - | TRBJ2-7 | TRBV7-2 | CASSPGGELYF | TGTGCCAGCAGCCCCGGAGGGGAGCTTTACTTC
- | - | TRBJ2-7 | TRBV7-2 | CASSPPYRDEQYF | TGTGCCAGCAGCCCTCCTTACAGGGACGAGCAGTACTTC
- | - | TRBJ1-3 | TRBV11-2 | CASSPGPGAGNTIYF | TGTGCCAGCAGCCCTGGTCCAGGGGCTGGAAACACCATATATTTT
- | - | TRBJ1-5 | TRBV4-3 | CASSQDWRVSSNQPQHF | TGCGCCAGCAGCCAAGATTGGAGGGTATCGAGCAATCAGCCCCAGCATTTT
- | once | TRBJ1-2 | TRBV27 | CASSLRHNYGYTF | TGTGCCAGCAGTTTAAGGCATAACTATGGCTACACCTTC
TRBD2 | - | TRBJ2-7 | TRBV5-4 | CASSTSLLPGGRDEQYF | TGTGCCAGCAGCACCTCCTTGCTGCCGGGAGGAAGGGACGAGCAGTACTTC
- | once | TRBJ1-1 | TRBV4-3 | CASSQDRGRDTEAFF | TGCGCCAGCAGCCAAGATAGGGGGAGGGACACTGAAGCTTTCTTT
- | - | TRBJ1-5 | TRBV7-9 | CASSPLGGSNQPQHF | TGTGCCAGCAGCCCCCTCGGGGGTAGCAATCAGCCCCAGCATTTT
- | - | TRBJ1-2 | TRBV27 | CASSLWAGDGYTF | TGTGCCAGCAGTTTATGGGCAGGGGATGGCTACACCTTC
TRBD1 | - | TRBJ2-4 | TRBV7-9 | CASSLRQGDAKNIQYF | TGTGCCAGCAGCTTGAGACAGGGGGACGCCAAAAACATTCAGTACTTC
- | - | TRBJ2-1 | TRBV9 | CASSSAGFSDEQFF | TGTGCCAGCAGCTCCGCAGGGTTTTCGGATGAGCAGTTCTTC
- | - | TRBJ2-2 | TRBV28 | CASSPLGPISTGELFF | TGTGCCAGCAGTCCTCTGGGACCGATTAGCACCGGGGAGCTGTTTTTT
TRBD1 | - | TRBJ2-7 | TRBV5-1 | CASSLAGQGADEQYF | TGCGCCAGCAGCTTGGCCGGGCAGGGGGCCGACGAGCAGTACTTC
- | - | TRBJ1-5 | TRBV6-5 | CASRGAASNQPQHF | TGTGCCAGCAGGGGGGCCGCTAGCAATCAGCCCCAGCATTTT
- | few | TRBJ2-1 | TRBV12-3/TRBV12-4 | CASSFRRDEQFF | TGTGCCAGCAGTTTCAGGCGAGATGAGCAGTTCTTC
TRBD2 | - | TRBJ2-1 | TRBV5-6 | CASSLAARLAGSIEQFF | TGTGCCAGCAGCTTGGCCGCTCGGCTAGCGGGATCTATTGAGCAGTTCTTC
- | - | TRBJ2-1 | TRBV27 | CASSLKVGSEQFF | TGTGCCAGCAGTTTAAAGGTCGGAAGTGAGCAGTTCTTC
- | - | TRBJ2-3 | TRBV28 | CASSFTGTDTQYF | TGTGCCAGCAGTTTTACAGGCACAGATACGCAGTATTTT
TRBD2 | - | TRBJ2-7 | TRBV27 | CASGSGLASYEQYF | TGTGCCAGCGGTTCGGGACTAGCAAGCTACGAGCAGTACTTC
- | - | TRBJ2-1 | TRBV24-1 | CATSDLGYNEQFF | TGTGCCACCAGTGATTTAGGGTACAATGAGCAGTTCTTC
- | - | TRBJ2-7 | TRBV7-9 | CASSLAPGDEQYF | TGTGCCAGCAGCTTAGCGCCCGGGGACGAGCAGTACTTC
- | - | TRBJ2-7 | TRBV9 | CASSRGDGSYEQYF | TGTGCCAGCAGCAGAGGGGACGGCTCCTACGAGCAGTACTTC
TRBD2 | - | TRBJ2-1 | TRBV7-9 | CASSFLLGLAGLESMFF | TGTGCCAGCAGCTTCCTGCTCGGACTAGCGGGATTAGAGAGCATGTTCTTC
TRBD2 | few | TRBJ2-1 | TRBV14 | CASSRAGGYNEQFF | TGTGCCAGCAGCCGGGCGGGAGGGTACAATGAGCAGTTCTTC
- | - | TRBJ2-2 | TRBV20-1 | CSAGVGAGELFF | TGCAGTGCCGGAGTGGGGGCCGGGGAGCTGTTTTTT
TRBD1 | - | TRBJ2-3 | TRBV6-1 | CASRTGQFRITDTQYF | TGTGCCAGCAGGACGGGACAGTTTAGGATCACAGATACGCAGTATTTT
- | - | TRBJ1-1 | TRBV24-1 | CATQSPMNTEAFF | TGTGCCACACAATCTCCCATGAACACTGAAGCTTTCTTT
TRBD1 | - | TRBJ1-2 | TRBV25-1 | CASSGQAGGDGYTF | TGTGCCAGCAGTGGCCAAGCAGGGGGCGATGGCTACACCTTC
- | - | TRBJ2-7 | TRBV4-1 | CASSQENEQYF | TGCGCCAGCAGCCAAGAAAACGAGCAGTACTTC
- | once | TRBJ2-7 | TRBV20-1 | CSAFGLAGHEQYF | TGCAGTGCATTTGGGCTGGCGGGGCACGAGCAGTACTTC
- | - | TRBJ1-2 | TRBV5-1 | CASRVRDSNYGYTF | TGCGCCAGCAGAGTCCGGGACTCAAACTATGGCTACACCTTC
TRBD2 | - | TRBJ2-1 | TRBV7-2 | CASSRLGLAPYEQFF | TGTGCCAGCAGCCGGCTGGGACTAGCACCTTATGAGCAGTTCTTC
TRBD1 | - | TRBJ2-1 | TRBV3-1 | CASSHRNRDRGPNEQFF | TGTGCCAGCAGCCACAGAAATCGGGACAGGGGACCCAATGAGCAGTTCTTC
TRBD2 | - | TRBJ2-5 | TRBV6-5 | CASRGGGRETQYF | TGTGCCAGCCGCGGGGGGGGGCGTGAGACCCAGTACTTC
- | - | TRBJ2-1 | TRBV6-5 | CASSYASPGNEQFF | TGTGCCAGCAGTTACGCTAGTCCGGGCAATGAGCAGTTCTTC
- | - | TRBJ1-5 | TRBV3-1 | CASSRVRDQPQHF | TGTGCCAGCAGCCGTGTCAGGGATCAGCCCCAGCATTTT
TRBD1 | - | TRBJ1-5 | TRBV4-3 | CASSQDNRGSQPQHF | TGCGCCAGCAGCCAAGACAACAGGGGTAGCCAGCCCCAGCATTTT
- | - | TRBJ2-5 | TRBV29-1 | CSVYGTVMYQETQYF | TGCAGCGTTTACGGTACAGTGATGTACCAAGAGACCCAGTACTTC
- | - | TRBJ2-1 | TRBV15 | CATSSRADNEQFF | TGTGCCACCAGCAGCCGGGCCGACAATGAGCAGTTCTTC